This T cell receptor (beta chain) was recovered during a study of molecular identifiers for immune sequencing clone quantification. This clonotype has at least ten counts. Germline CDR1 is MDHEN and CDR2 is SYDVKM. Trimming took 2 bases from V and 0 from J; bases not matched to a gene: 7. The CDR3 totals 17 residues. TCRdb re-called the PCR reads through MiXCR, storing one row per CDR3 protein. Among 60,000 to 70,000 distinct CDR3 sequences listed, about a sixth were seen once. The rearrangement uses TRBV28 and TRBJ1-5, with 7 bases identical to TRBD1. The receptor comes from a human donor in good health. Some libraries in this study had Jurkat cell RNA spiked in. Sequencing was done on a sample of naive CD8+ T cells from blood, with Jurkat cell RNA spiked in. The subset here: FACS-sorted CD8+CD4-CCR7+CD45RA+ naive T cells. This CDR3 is CASSLRDRAHSNQPQHF. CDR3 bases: TGTGCCAGCAGTTTACGTGACAGGGCCCATAGCAATCAGCCCCAGCATTTT. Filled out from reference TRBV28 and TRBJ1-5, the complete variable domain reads DVKVTQSSRYLVKRTGEKVFLECVQDMDHENMFWYRQDPGLGLRLIYFSYDVKMKEKGDIPEGYSVSREKKERFSLILESASTNQTSMYLCASSLRDRAHSNQPQHFGDGTRLSIL.